This T cell receptor (beta chain) was recorded in a study of OX40 agonist ivuxolimab in advanced cancers. In the study overall: A male proportion of 82.7% was recorded, with mean age roughly 60 years and range roughly 23 to 79. Prior anti-PD-1, anti-PD-L1 or anti-CTLA-4 therapy was allowed; around 40% had some. Findings and caveats of the study: CD4+ T cells averaged fewer expanded clones than CD8+ T cells.

Trimming took off 2 bases at V and 1 base at J, with 11 bases between the two ends. The CDR3 sequence is 15 residues long. Per germline, CDR1 SGHTA and CDR2 FQGTGA. The table came from immunoSEQ multiplex PCR; TCRdb's copy has only in-frame clones and leaves some out. The repertoire includes around 70,000 clones, about 84% of them detected once, and about a tenth sits in the top ten. Blood was sampled at baseline, cycle 4 day 1, and cycle 7 day 1. Concerning this clone: Its specificity is not known.

This TCR was recovered from an adult with an advanced solid tumor such as melanoma, head and neck, liver or kidney cancer. Sequences were derived from CD4+ or CD8+ T cells sorted from blood, sampled in a trial of the OX40 agonist ivuxolimab. The rearrangement uses TRBV7-3 and TRBJ1-1; D is possibly TRBD1 (6 bases). The CDR3 protein is CASSLYGGRNTEAFF. DNA for the CDR3: TGTGCCAGCAGCTTATATGGGGGCCGGAACACTGAAGCTTTCTTT.